The TCR beta chain under discussion was sequenced for a study of blood T cell repertoires in COVID-19. About the research overall: The United States, Italy and Spain supplied acute and convalescent COVID-19 samples. The cDNA or gDNA used as material had been derived from T cells, B-cell-depleted T cells, or PBMCs.

Authors' analysis steps: Amplification from reference gene primers served as the basis for estimated nucleated cell counts. Produced via immunoSEQ multiplex PCR; TCRdb's table is partial and in-frame only. V and J calls plus clone size are reproduced from that table; the DNA served to infer D and trimming. The sample yields hundreds of thousands of clones, around 88% seen once. This CDR3 contains 16 residues. Trimming took 4 bases from V and 1 from J; bases not matched to a gene: 7. The germline V gene has CDR1 SGHDN and CDR2 FVKESK. The clonotype was recovered from a woman younger than 45 with acute or convalescent COVID-19. J is TRBJ2-1 and V is TRBV14; 7 positions match TRBD1. Material: peripheral blood. The CDR3 region is CASSPQEDRSYNEQFF. The CDR3 bases are TGTGCCAGCAGCCCCCAGGAGGACAGGTCCTACAATGAGCAGTTCTTC.